This T cell receptor (beta chain) was captured by sequencing in a study of regulatory T cells in long-lasting Graves disease. Documented time point: newly diagnosed GD, antithyroid drugs for less than 3 months. RNA from PBMCs was the source of the TCR library. CDR1 and CDR2 (germline): SGDLS, YYNGEE. There are 16 residues in the CDR3. Trimming stripped 0 bases from V and 3 bases from J, with 13 bases between. The table lists this clonotype with many counts. CDR3 regions were amplified by Arm-PCR using iRepertoire HTBI primers to build TCR beta libraries. TCRdb analysed the multiplex PCR reads with MiXCR anew, one entry per CDR3 protein. The sample lists about 540,000 distinct CDR3 sequences, about 14% seen once, with 10% in the top ten. Another study also made use of these data, one on T cells in Graves' hyperthyroidism and ophthalmopathy.

The rearrangement joins TRBV9 to TRBJ2-1; no reliable D call. The clonotype comes from a young man with Graves disease. The starting material was peripheral blood mononuclear cells (PBMCs), obtained at new diagnosis, from a patient treated with antithyroid drugs. CDR3 protein: CASSVGATLGYNEQFF. CDR3 sequence (DNA): TGTGCCAGCAGCGTAGGAGCCACTTTGGGCTACAATGAGCAGTTCTTC. Full variable domain (rest looked up from reference TRBV9 and TRBJ2-1): DSGVTQTPKHLITATGQRVTLRCSPRSGDLSVYWYQQSLDQGLQFLIQYYNGEERAKGNILERFSAQQFPDLHSELNLSSLELGDSALYFCASSVGATLGYNEQFFGPGTRLTVL.